This T cell receptor beta chain came from a study of cytomegalovirus exposure and HLA in healthy donors. Study-wide results and limits: The authors listed 150 or so TCR beta chains as cytomegalovirus-associated.

The table lists this clone with a few counts. What it binds is unknown. PCR was performed using 60 Vbeta and 13 Jbeta primers. Profiled with immunoSEQ multiplex PCR; TCRdb holds only in-frame clones, not every one. The sample yields 100,000 to 150,000 clones, around 78% seen once. CDR1 is SEHNR and CDR2 is FQNEAQ in the germline V gene (reference sequence). V gave up 5 bases and J gave up 10 bases; unmatched junction bases: 13. The CDR3 covers 17 residues. The sequenced material came from PBMCs. The origin of this receptor is a woman aged 40-49 years in good health and CMV-seronegative. V and J are TRBV7-9 and TRBJ2-5, with 16 bases aligning to TRBD2. CDR3 in DNA: TGTGCCAGCAGCGAACCTCCGGGACTAGCGGGGGGGAGTAGCCAGTACTTC. Translating gives CASSEPPGLAGGSSQYF.